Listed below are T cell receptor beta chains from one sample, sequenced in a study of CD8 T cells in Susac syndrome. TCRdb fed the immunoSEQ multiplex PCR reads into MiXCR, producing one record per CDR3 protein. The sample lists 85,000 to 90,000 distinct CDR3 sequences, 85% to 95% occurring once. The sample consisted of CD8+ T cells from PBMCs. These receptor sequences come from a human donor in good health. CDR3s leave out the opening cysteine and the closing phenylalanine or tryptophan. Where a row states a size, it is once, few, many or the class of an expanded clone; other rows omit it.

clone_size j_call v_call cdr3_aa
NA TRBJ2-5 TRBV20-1 SARPRPYQETQY
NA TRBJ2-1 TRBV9 ASSVRLAGGSAYNEQF
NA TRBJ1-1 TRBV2 ASSTAFEAF
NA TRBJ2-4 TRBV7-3 ASSISGEAKNIQY
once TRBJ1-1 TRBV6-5 ASSQGPGTEAF
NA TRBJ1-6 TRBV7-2 ASSLEGGRSPLH
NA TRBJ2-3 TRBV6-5 ASSYGRGDTDTQY
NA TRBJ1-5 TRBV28 ASSFRGPRGQPQH
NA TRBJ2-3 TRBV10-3 AIDGTDTQY
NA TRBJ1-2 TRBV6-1 ASSEALVGS
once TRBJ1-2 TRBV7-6 ASSSDLGGRGGYT
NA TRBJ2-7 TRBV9 ASSLGTSGIYEQY
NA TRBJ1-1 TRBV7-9 ASSSPGEGHEAF
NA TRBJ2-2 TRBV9 ASSEGINTGELF
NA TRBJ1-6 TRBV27 ASSFHRDPNSPLH
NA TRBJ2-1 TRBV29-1 SVPGTSSYNEQF
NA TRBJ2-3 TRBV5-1 ASSPGPTNADTQY
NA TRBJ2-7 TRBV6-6 ASSYSGEAGEQY
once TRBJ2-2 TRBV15 ATSLDRSTGELF
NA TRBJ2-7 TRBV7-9 ASSEARGPISYEQY
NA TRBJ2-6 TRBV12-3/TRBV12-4 ASSFLGISGANVLT
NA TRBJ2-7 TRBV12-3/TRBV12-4 ASSEPGYEQY
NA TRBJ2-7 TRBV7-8 ASSPSMYEQY
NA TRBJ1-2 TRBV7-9 ASSPLGTGSDYGYT
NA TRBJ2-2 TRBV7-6 ASSLSDTGELF
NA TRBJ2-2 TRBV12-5 ASGSYPGELF
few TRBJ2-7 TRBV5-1 ASSFMTEPGSYEQY
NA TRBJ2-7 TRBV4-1 ASSSRDRDYEQY
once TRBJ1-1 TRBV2 ASRESGDLAF
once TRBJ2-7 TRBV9 ASSEGGLEYEQY
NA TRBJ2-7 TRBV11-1 ASSLARVYEQY
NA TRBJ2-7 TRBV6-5 ASSYRDGDYEQY
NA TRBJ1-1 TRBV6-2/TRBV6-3 ASSYVGATEAF
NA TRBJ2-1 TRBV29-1 SVGHNEQF
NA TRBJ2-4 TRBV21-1 ASSKDDGLAKNIQY
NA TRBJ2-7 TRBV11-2 ASSLRAGESYEQY
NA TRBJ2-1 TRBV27 ASSSTGFNEQF
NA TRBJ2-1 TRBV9 ASSGDNEQF
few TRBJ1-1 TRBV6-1 ASIAVNTEAF
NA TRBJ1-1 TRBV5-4 ASSLRGHGRMNTEAF
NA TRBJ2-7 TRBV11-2 ASSPTQYSRLREQY
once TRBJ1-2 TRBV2 ASSDPRRSEDGYT
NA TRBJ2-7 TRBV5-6 ASSFLGQTYEQY
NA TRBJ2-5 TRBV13 ASSLGVGTQY
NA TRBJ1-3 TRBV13 ASSSRGGGNTIY
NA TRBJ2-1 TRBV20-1 SAKTSGGRNEQF
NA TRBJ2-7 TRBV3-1 ASSQTGIYEQY
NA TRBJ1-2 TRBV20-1 SAVGQGIWGNYGYT
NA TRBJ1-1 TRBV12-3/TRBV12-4 ASSITPGMNTEAF
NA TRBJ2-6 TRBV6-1 ASRARGANVLT
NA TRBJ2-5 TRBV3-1 ASSQFLDLGETQY
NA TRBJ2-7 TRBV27 ASSILSPRDSSYEQY
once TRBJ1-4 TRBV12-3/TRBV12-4 ASSFWQGKAEKLF
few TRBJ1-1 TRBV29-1 SEIKRVNTEAF
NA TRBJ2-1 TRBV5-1 ASSSTPPQRGHNEQF